The rows below give T cell receptor beta chains drawn from one sample of a study of Ad26.COV2.S vaccination and SARS-CoV-2 variants. The protocol was immunoSEQ multiplex PCR, while the TCRdb copy is restricted to in-frame clones and leaves out a portion. The sample consists of about 420,000 clones, approximately 87% of them appearing once. This material consisted of peripheral blood, taken in a trial of Ad26.COV2.S vaccine versus placebo. All receptors come from a person between 18 and 59 years old who received the Ad26.COV2.S COVID-19 vaccine or a placebo. Both conserved end residues are part of each CDR3. D genes are given only for firm matches. Expanded clones get a size class; other rows say once, few or many, or leave the size out.

v_call	d_call	clone_size	j_call	cdr3_nt	cdr3_aa
TRBV6-5	-	-	TRBJ1-3	TGTGCCACCGGCCCACTCGGGGTCTCTGGAAACACCATATATTTT	CATGPLGVSGNTIYF
TRBV4-3	-	-	TRBJ2-2	TGCGCCAGCAGCCAGGACTATTCGCGCACCGGGGAGCTGTTTTTT	CASSQDYSRTGELFF
TRBV6-5	-	-	TRBJ1-4	TGTGCCAGCAGTTACACCTCCGGGGAACTTGAAAAACTGTTTTTT	CASSYTSGELEKLFF
TRBV6-6	-	-	TRBJ2-7	TGTGCCAGCAGCCCCGGGAGCGGCGGGTCCTACGAGCAGTACTTC	CASSPGSGGSYEQYF
TRBV6-5	-	-	TRBJ2-3	TGTGCCAGCACGGTACGCGACAGGCGCACAGATACGCAGTATTTT	CASTVRDRRTDTQYF
TRBV7-9	TRBD1	-	TRBJ1-5	TGTGCCAGCAGCTTAGCTACCGGGACAGGGGCCCCCAATCAGCCCCAGCATTTT	CASSLATGTGAPNQPQHF
TRBV27	TRBD1	few	TRBJ1-5	TGTGCCAGCAGTAAACAGGGGGCAGGCAATCAGCCCCAGCATTTT	CASSKQGAGNQPQHF
TRBV9	-	-	TRBJ2-1	TGTGCCAGCAGCTTCCGCTCCGCTGGCGCCTACAATGAGCAGTTCTTC	CASSFRSAGAYNEQFF
TRBV5-1	-	-	TRBJ2-2	TGCGCCAGCAGCTTGGCAGGGACGAACACCGGGGAGCTGTTTTTT	CASSLAGTNTGELFF
TRBV6-5	TRBD1	-	TRBJ1-6	TGTGCCAGCAGTTTTCAGGGGGCTGGAAATTCACCCCTCCACTTT	CASSFQGAGNSPLHF
TRBV6-2/TRBV6-3	-	-	TRBJ2-1	TGTGCCAGCAGCCGCTCCAGGGATTACAATGAGCAGTTCTTC	CASSRSRDYNEQFF
TRBV5-4	-	-	TRBJ1-1	TGTGCCAGCAGCTTCCGGGGCGGGAACACTGAAGCTTTCTTT	CASSFRGGNTEAFF
TRBV10-2	TRBD2	-	TRBJ2-6	TGCGCCAGCAGTGATGGACTCGGGGGGTCCGGGGCCAACGTCCTGACTTTC	CASSDGLGGSGANVLTF
TRBV4-1	-	-	TRBJ2-1	TGCGCCAGCAGCCCGAGGTCCTCCTACAATGAGCAGTTCTTC	CASSPRSSYNEQFF
TRBV6-2/TRBV6-3	TRBD1	-	TRBJ1-2	TGTGCCAGCAGTTCCCCGGACAGGCGGAGGGGCTATGGCTACACCTTC	CASSSPDRRRGYGYTF
TRBV15	-	once	TRBJ1-1	TGTGCCACCAGCAGAGGAGACAGATCGAACACTGAAGCTTTCTTT	CATSRGDRSNTEAFF
TRBV9	-	few	TRBJ1-3	TGTGCCAGCAGCGTAGTTGGGGCGCGGTCTGGAAACACCATATATTTT	CASSVVGARSGNTIYF
TRBV7-9	-	-	TRBJ2-3	TGTGCCAGCAGCTTTCTGGGTTTAAGCACAGATACGCAGTATTTT	CASSFLGLSTDTQYF
TRBV18	-	-	TRBJ2-7	TGTGCCGCCTTATGGCCCCCCGACGAGCAGTACTTC	CAALWPPDEQYF
TRBV5-6	-	-	TRBJ1-1	TGTGCCAGCAGCTTGGTTCCAGGGCACACTGAAGCTTTCTTT	CASSLVPGHTEAFF
TRBV28	TRBD1	-	TRBJ1-5	TGTGCCAGCAGTCTTTTCCTCATGCCTCAAAAAGACAGGGGTGGTGAGTTAAGCAATCAGCCCCAGCATTTT	CASSLFLMPQKDRGGELSNQPQHF
TRBV5-8	TRBD1	-	TRBJ1-4	TGTGCCAGCAGTCGAGCCAGGGGGCAGGTTAATGAAAAACTGTTTTTT	CASSRARGQVNEKLFF
TRBV2	-	-	TRBJ1-2	TGTGCCAGCAGGGCCCGGGTGGACTATGGCTACACCTTC	CASRARVDYGYTF
TRBV5-6	-	-	TRBJ2-5	TGTGCCAGCAGCTCGCGAGTAGGACAAGAGACCCAGTACTTC	CASSSRVGQETQYF
TRBV7-3	-	few	TRBJ1-2	TGTGCCAGCAGCTTAACTGGGGCTGTTGGTGGCTACACCTTC	CASSLTGAVGGYTF
TRBV3-1/TRBV3-2	-	-	TRBJ2-1	TGTGCCAGCAGCCAGCTGACCCTGGACAGCAACAATGAGCAGTTCTTC	CASSQLTLDSNNEQFF
TRBV27	TRBD2	-	TRBJ2-2	TGTGCCAGCAGTTCCTCTAGCGGGGTGGTCGGGGAGCTGTTTTTT	CASSSSSGVVGELFF
TRBV5-1	TRBD1	-	TRBJ2-3	TGCGCCAGCAAGAAGGGGACAGGGGGTACAGATACGCAGTATTTT	CASKKGTGGTDTQYF
TRBV7-2	-	-	TRBJ2-3	TGTGCCAGCAGCTTACTGGGGGCGGGAAGTCTCGGTACGCAGTATTTT	CASSLLGAGSLGTQYF
TRBV27	-	-	TRBJ1-4	TGTGCCAGCAGTTTATCGATAACAGGGCCTCGAGAAAAACTGTTTTTT	CASSLSITGPREKLFF
TRBV28	-	-	TRBJ2-5	TGTGCCAGCAGTTTTACGGGGACTGAAGAGACCCAGTACTTC	CASSFTGTEETQYF
TRBV5-6	-	-	TRBJ1-5	TGTGCCAGCAGCAGGAAATGGCCGGGAAACAATCAGCCCCAGCATTTT	CASSRKWPGNNQPQHF
TRBV6-5	-	-	TRBJ1-3	TGTGCCAGCAGTTACGATGGGTCCTCTGGAAACACCATATATTTT	CASSYDGSSGNTIYF
TRBV7-9	-	-	TRBJ2-7	TGTGCCAGCAGCTTTTCTACCTGGGGCGAGCAGTACTTC	CASSFSTWGEQYF
TRBV29-1	-	-	TRBJ2-3	TGCAGCGTTGGAGGACTGGATAGTACAGATACGCAGTATTTT	CSVGGLDSTDTQYF
TRBV27	-	-	TRBJ2-6	TGTGCCAGCAGACCCGGGGACACCTCTGGGGCCAACGTCCTGACTTTC	CASRPGDTSGANVLTF
TRBV19	-	-	TRBJ2-5	TGTGCCAGTAGGGGGGCGCCGCGGTACCAAGAGACCCAGTACTTC	CASRGAPRYQETQYF
TRBV29-1	TRBD2	once	TRBJ2-2	TGCAGCGCATTCGGGGGGATGAACACCGGGGAGCTGTTTTTT	CSAFGGMNTGELFF
TRBV2	-	-	TRBJ1-3	TGTGCCAGCAAGGGGGACCCTGGAAACACCATATATTTT	CASKGDPGNTIYF
TRBV7-2	-	-	TRBJ1-3	TGTGCCAGCAGCTTAGTGTCCAGAGGCTCTGGAAACACCATATATTTT	CASSLVSRGSGNTIYF
TRBV28	TRBD1	-	TRBJ2-7	TGTGCCGTTCGGGACAGCCTAACCTACGAGCAGTACTTC	CAVRDSLTYEQYF
TRBV25-1	-	-	TRBJ2-6	TGTGCCAGCAGTGCGATACACCCGCGGGGGGCCAACGTCCTGACTTTC	CASSAIHPRGANVLTF
TRBV30	TRBD1	-	TRBJ1-5	TGTGCCTGGATGGAGCAATCAGGGGGAAGTATGACCAGCAATCAGCCCCAGCATTTT	CAWMEQSGGSMTSNQPQHF
TRBV3-1/TRBV3-2	-	-	TRBJ1-1	TGTGCCAGCAGCCAAGGAAGGCGGACTGAAGCTTTCTTT	CASSQGRRTEAFF
TRBV14	TRBD2	-	TRBJ2-2	TGTGCCAGCAGCCAAGATCGCGGGAGGTGGACCGGGGAGCTGTTTTTT	CASSQDRGRWTGELFF
TRBV29-1	-	-	TRBJ2-3	TGCAGCTCAGGGTCCAATTTGGGTGGGATGTCTTCCACAGATACGCAGTATTTT	CSSGSNLGGMSSTDTQYF